This T cell receptor beta chain stems from a study of T-cell memory formation after mild COVID-19. General study findings and limits: Contracting CD4+ clones lay largely in CM and EM, with CD8+ ones residing in EMRA. Within pre-infection memory, some responding clones were found, suggesting cross-reactive memory joined.

TCRdb itself ran the 5' RACE reads through MiXCR, one entry per CDR3 protein. The sample contains 500,000 to 650,000 distinct CDR3 sequences, roughly 20% of which appear only once. This clonotype was seen more than once but under ten times. Its antigen is not identified. The CDR3 consists of 18 residues. The V and J ends lost 1 base and 0 bases, in that order; junction bases with no gene match: 6. Per the germline V gene, CDR1 is LGHNA and CDR2 is YSLEER. The sequenced material came from PBMCs or a T cell subset sorted from them (not recorded which). This sequence originates from an adult woman who had mild COVID-19 (a few samples of this study predate the infection). Cell type and time point are not known. V is TRBV4-3 and J is TRBJ2-1; 10 positions match TRBD2. CDR3 in DNA: TGCGCCAGCAGCCAAGGAACTAGCGGGACCAGCTCCTACAATGAGCAGTTCTTC. Translation: CASSQGTSGTSSYNEQFF.